This record concerns one T cell receptor beta chain sequence. This entry belongs to a study of blood T cell repertoires in COVID-19. Study-level background: In each case, the material was cDNA or gDNA derived from T cells, B-cell-depleted T cells, or PBMCs.

Only in-frame clones appear in the TCRdb table, and some are missing; sequencing was by immunoSEQ multiplex PCR. The table lists approximately 300,000 clones, roughly 85% of them singletons. Participants spanned ages roughly 18 to 90 years and resided in over 20 US areas. V gave up 6 bases and J gave up 4 bases; unmatched junction bases: 7. CDR1 SNHLY and CDR2 FYNNEI come from the germline V gene. This CDR3 has 14 residues. The source of this sequence is a woman aged 25 to 39 who had been exposed to COVID-19. This chain links TRBV2 with TRBJ2-7; 9 positions agree with TRBD1. Input material: PBMCs or T cells enriched from blood (not recorded which). The CDR3 DNA is TGTGCCAGCAGGTCACAGGGGGCGAGTTACGAGCAGTACTTC. Translation gives CASRSQGASYEQYF. Together with reference TRBV2 and TRBJ2-7, the CDR3 gives the full variable domain: EPEVTQTPSHQVTQMGQEVILRCVPISNHLYFYWYRQILGQKVEFLVSFYNNEISEKSEIFDDQFSVERPDGSNFTLKIRSTKLEDSAMYFCASRSQGASYEQYFGPGTRLTVT.